Presented here are 20 T cell receptor beta chains from one specimen sequenced in a study of blood T cell repertoires in COVID-19. TCRdb keeps only in-frame clones here, not all; method: immunoSEQ multiplex PCR. The sample records 130,000 or so clones, 86% being singletons. The sequencing sample was made of peripheral blood. The receptors were sampled from a woman aged 70 to 79 with COVID-19, enrolled during active disease.

The rearrangement links TRBV9 to TRBJ2-7; maybe TRBD1 (5 bases). The CDR3 length is 14 residues. The V end lost 3 bases, the J end lost 2 bases, and 12 bases lay between the germline ends. The germline gives CDR1 SGDLS, CDR2 YYNGEE. DNA of the CDR3: TGTGCCAGCAGCGCGACAGTACCTACCTACGAGCAGTACTTC. Its protein is CASSATVPTYEQYF.

The rearrangement joins TRBV7-8 to TRBJ1-5; 9 bases line up with TRBD1. The CDR3 runs 16 residues. Trimming cost V 2 bases and J 3 bases; bases outside gene matches: 5. Looked up from germline, CDR1 is SGHVS and CDR2 is FQNEAQ. In DNA form, the CDR3 reads TGTGCCAGCAGCTTAAAGTGGGACAGGGTCAATCAGCCCCAGCATTTT. Translation: CASSLKWDRVNQPQHF. Combining the CDR3 with reference TRBV7-8 and TRBJ1-5 gives the whole variable domain GAGVSQSPRYKVAKRGQDVALRCDPISGHVSLFWYQQALGQGPEFLTYFQNEAQLDKSGLPSDRFFAERPEGSVSTLKIQRTQQEDSAVYLCASSLKWDRVNQPQHFGDGTRLSIL.

This rearrangement joins TRBV5-1 to TRBJ2-1; TRBD1 matches 9 bases. The CDR3 has 15 residues. Per germline, CDR1 SGHRS and CDR2 YFSETQ. With V trimmed by 4 bases and J by 2 bases, 4 bases remained unmatched. CDR3 DNA sequence: TGCGCCAGCAGCCTCGACAGGGGGGCCTACAATGAGCAGTTCTTC. Its protein is CASSLDRGAYNEQFF.

The chain has TRBV28 and TRBJ1-3; 9 bases are shared with TRBD1. Germline CDR1 and CDR2: MDHEN and SYDVKM. V lost 5 bases to trimming and J lost 2 bases; unmatched junction nucleotides: 10. The CDR3 consists of 17 residues. This CDR3 reads CASSPSGQGIAGNTIYF. For the CDR3, the DNA is TGTGCCAGCAGTCCCTCGGGACAGGGAATCGCTGGAAACACCATATATTTT. Together with reference TRBV28 and TRBJ1-3, the CDR3 gives the full variable domain: DVKVTQSSRYLVKRTGEKVFLECVQDMDHENMFWYRQDPGLGLRLIYFSYDVKMKEKGDIPEGYSVSREKKERFSLILESASTNQTSMYLCASSPSGQGIAGNTIYFGEGSWLTVV.

This rearrangement joins TRBV11-2 to TRBJ2-1; TRBD2 agrees at 11 bases. Trimming cost V 4 bases and J 8 bases; bases outside gene matches: 7. The CDR3 is 15 residues long. The germline V gene has CDR1 SGHAT and CDR2 FQNNGV. The CDR3, as DNA: TGTGCCAGCAGCTCCACCGGGACTAGCGGTGATGAGCAGTTCTTC. It translates to CASSSTGTSGDEQFF.

The rearrangement links TRBV5-1 to TRBJ2-7; TRBD1 matches at 11 bases. The junction had 9 bases not matched to a gene; V was cut back by 4 bases and J by 6 bases. CDR1 and CDR2 from the germline V gene are SGHRS and YFSETQ. The CDR3 is 15 amino acids. In DNA form, the CDR3 reads TGCGCCAGCAGCCCGGGGACAGGGGGTGGAGGCGAGCAGTACTTC. Translated: CASSPGTGGGGEQYF.

The genes are TRBV29-1 and TRBJ1-2; TRBD1 agrees at 9 bases. Per the germline V gene, CDR1 is SQVTM and CDR2 is ANQGSEA. CDR3 length: 13 amino acids. The ends lost 4 bases at V and 7 bases at J; junction bases unmatched: 7. CDR3 protein: CSVAGTGSFGYTF. CDR3 sequence (DNA): TGCAGCGTTGCCGGGACAGGGTCCTTTGGCTACACCTTC.

The chain carries TRBV7-2 and TRBJ2-3; 9 bases map to TRBD2. Germline V gene lookup returns CDR1 SGHTA and CDR2 FQGNSA. V gave up 4 bases and J gave up 2 bases; unmatched junction bases: 10. CDR3 size: 17 residues. CDR3 DNA sequence: TGTGCCAGCAGCTGGCGGGTAGCGGGGGATAACACAGATACGCAGTATTTT. Protein product: CASSWRVAGDNTDTQYF.

V and J are TRBV10-3 and TRBJ2-5; TRBD2 aligns across 9 bases. The CDR3 is made up of 15 amino acids. The ends lost 10 bases at V and 3 bases at J; junction bases unmatched: 12. Germline values: CDR1 ENHRY, CDR2 SYGVKD. Written as DNA, the CDR3 is TGTGCCACCTCCCTAGCGGGGAGTTCCAAAGAGACCCAGTACTTC. The encoded protein is CATSLAGSSKETQYF.

The rearrangement joins TRBV7-2 to TRBJ2-1, with 10 bases fitting TRBD1. The CDR3 totals 16 residues. The V segment lost 5 bases and the J segment 7 bases; nucleotides outside the gene matches: 11. The germline CDR1 and CDR2 sequences are SGHTA and FQGNSA. The chain's CDR3 is CASSPIHWTGGNEQFF. The CDR3 bases are TGTGCCAGCAGCCCGATACATTGGACAGGGGGAAATGAGCAGTTCTTC.

The CDR3 nucleotides are TGTGCCAGCAGCCAAGTTACGGGGGGGAATTCACCCCTCCACTTT. It encodes CASSQVTGGNSPLHF. The chain couples TRBV3-1 (or the pseudogene TRBV3-2) to TRBJ1-6; maybe TRBD1 (5 bases). The germline V gene encodes CDR1 LGHDT and CDR2 YNNKEL (reference sequence). The V end was cut by 1 base, the J end by 7 bases, with 11 bases between. This CDR3 contains 15 residues.

J is TRBJ1-1 and V is TRBV10-1; tentative D call: TRBD1 (5 bases). This CDR3 spans 19 amino acids. Trimming removed 7 bases at V and 5 bases at J, with 32 bases between. CDR1 is WNHNN and CDR2 is SYGVQD in the germline V gene (reference sequence). CDR3 amino acids: CASNCPCLMTREVGTEAFF. The CDR3 DNA reads TGCGCCAGCAATTGCCCCTGTCTAATGACCAGGGAGGTGGGTACTGAAGCTTTCTTT.

This clone was counted at least ten times. The V gene is TRBV19, the J gene TRBJ2-2; D perhaps matches TRBD1 (5 bases). The germline gives CDR1 LNHDA, CDR2 SQIVND (reference sequence). Trimming left V 7 bases short and J 8 bases short, with 17 bases between. The CDR3 extends over 14 amino acids. The CDR3 sequence is CASKSDSTIGELFF. The DNA of the CDR3 is TGTGCCAGTAAATCCGACAGTACCATAGGGGAGCTGTTTTTT.

The count of this clone is one. V is TRBV6-6 and J is TRBJ2-2; possible D gene TRBD1, 6 bases. Germline V CDR1 and CDR2: MNHNY, SVGAGI (reference sequence). V was cut by 8 bases and J by 0 bases, with 13 bases left in between. This CDR3 contains 15 residues. CDR3 nucleotides: TGTGCCAGCCTTAGACAGGCTGCGAACACCGGGGAGCTGTTTTTT. This translates into CASLRQAANTGELFF.

The rearrangement uses TRBV4-1 and TRBJ2-2, with 9 bases aligning to TRBD1. The CDR3 consists of 16 residues. The trim removed 1 base at V and 5 bases at J, leaving 5 bases unmatched. Looked up from germline, CDR1 is MGHRA and CDR2 is YSYEKL. The CDR3 DNA follows: TGCGCCAGCAGCCAAGTCGGGACAGGGAGAACCGGGGAGCTGTTTTTT. Translation: CASSQVGTGRTGELFF.

The CDR3 DNA reads as TGTGCCAGCAGTGGGACAGGCTTAGCCAAAAACATTCAGTACTTC. Amino acids: CASSGTGLAKNIQYF. The chain employs TRBV2 and TRBJ2-4; 7 bases line up with TRBD1. Per the germline V gene, CDR1 is SNHLY and CDR2 is FYNNEI. Losses at the gene ends were 4 bases for V and 0 bases for J; bases not matched to a gene: 3. This CDR3 contains 15 residues.

V gene TRBV9 combines with J gene TRBJ2-7; 12 bases are a match to TRBD2. This CDR3 region has 16 residues. V gave up 0 bases and J gave up 2 bases; unmatched junction bases: 3. Germline V lookup: CDR1 SGDLS, CDR2 YYNGEE. Written as DNA, the CDR3 is TGTGCCAGCAGCGTAGAGGCTAGCGGGGGGGCCTACGAGCAGTACTTC. Translating gives CASSVEASGGAYEQYF.

CDR3 protein: CASSGGTGTGLETQYF. The CDR3, as DNA: TGTGCCAGCAGCGGGGGAACCGGGACAGGACTAGAGACCCAGTACTTC. This chain joins TRBV5-5 and TRBJ2-5, with 8 bases matching TRBD1. Germline CDR1 SGHKS, CDR2 YYEKEE (reference sequence). The CDR3 extends over 16 amino acids. The trim removed 4 bases at V and 4 bases at J, leaving 12 bases unmatched. Filled out from reference TRBV5-5 and TRBJ2-5, the complete variable domain reads DAGVTQSPTHLIKTRGQQVTLRCSPISGHKSVSWYQQVLGQGPQFIFQYYEKEERGRGNFPDRFSARQFPNYSSELNVNALLLGDSALYLCASSGGTGTGLETQYFGPGTRLLVL.

This clone was seen just once. The chain couples TRBV7-2 to TRBJ1-1; D is perhaps TRBD1 (6 bases). Germline-derived CDR1 and CDR2 are SGHTA and FQGNSA. V dropped 6 bases and J dropped 1 base, with 9 bases sitting between them. CDR3 size: 13 residues. The CDR3 DNA is TGTGCCAGCAGACAGGGTAGGAACACTGAAGCTTTCTTT. It is translated as CASRQGRNTEAFF. Based on the CDR3 plus reference TRBV7-2 and TRBJ1-1, the full variable domain is GAGVSQSPSNKVTEKGKDVELRCDPISGHTALYWYRQSLGQGLEFLIYFQGNSAPDKSGLPSDRFSAERTGGSVSTLTIQRTQQEDSAVYLCASRQGRNTEAFFGQGTRLTVV.

V is TRBV28 and J is TRBJ1-2; D call uncertain. Germline-derived CDR1 and CDR2 are MDHEN and SYDVKM. The CDR3 length is 13 residues. The CDR3 loop reads CGTGVPANYGYTF. The CDR3 coding sequence is TGTGGGACCGGGGTACCTGCTAACTATGGCTACACCTTC.